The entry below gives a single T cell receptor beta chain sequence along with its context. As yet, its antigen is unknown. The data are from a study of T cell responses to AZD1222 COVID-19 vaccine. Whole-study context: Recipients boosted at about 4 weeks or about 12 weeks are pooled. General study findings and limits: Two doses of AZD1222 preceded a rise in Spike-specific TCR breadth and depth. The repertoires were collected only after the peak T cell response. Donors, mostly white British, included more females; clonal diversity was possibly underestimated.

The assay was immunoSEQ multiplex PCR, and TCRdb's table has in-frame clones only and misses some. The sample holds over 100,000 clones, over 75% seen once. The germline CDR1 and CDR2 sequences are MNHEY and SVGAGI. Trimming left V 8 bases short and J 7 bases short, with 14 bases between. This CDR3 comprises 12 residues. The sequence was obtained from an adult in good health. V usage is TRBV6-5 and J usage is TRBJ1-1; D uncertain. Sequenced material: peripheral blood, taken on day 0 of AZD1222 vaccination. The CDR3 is CASLHRPLEAFF. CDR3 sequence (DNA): TGTGCCAGCCTCCACCGTCCTCTTGAAGCTTTCTTT.